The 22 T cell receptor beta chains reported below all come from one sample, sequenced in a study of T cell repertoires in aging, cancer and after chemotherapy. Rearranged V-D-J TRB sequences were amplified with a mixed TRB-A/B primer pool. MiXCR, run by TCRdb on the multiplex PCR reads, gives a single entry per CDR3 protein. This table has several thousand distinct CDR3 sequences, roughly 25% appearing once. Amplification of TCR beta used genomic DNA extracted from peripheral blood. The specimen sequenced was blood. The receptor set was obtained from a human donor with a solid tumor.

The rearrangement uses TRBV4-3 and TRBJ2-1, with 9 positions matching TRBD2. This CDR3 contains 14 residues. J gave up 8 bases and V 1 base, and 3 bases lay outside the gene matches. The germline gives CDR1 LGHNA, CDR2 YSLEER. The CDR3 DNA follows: TGCGCCAGCAGCCAAGTACTAGCGGGCCATGAGCAGTTCTTC. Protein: CASSQVLAGHEQFF.

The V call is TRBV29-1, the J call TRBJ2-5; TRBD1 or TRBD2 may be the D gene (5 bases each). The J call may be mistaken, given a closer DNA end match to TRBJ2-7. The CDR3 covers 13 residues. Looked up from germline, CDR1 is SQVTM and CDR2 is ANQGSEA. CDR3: CSVLGIGGYEQYF. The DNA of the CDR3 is TGCAGCGTCCTGGGAATTGGGGGTTACGAGCAGTACTTC.

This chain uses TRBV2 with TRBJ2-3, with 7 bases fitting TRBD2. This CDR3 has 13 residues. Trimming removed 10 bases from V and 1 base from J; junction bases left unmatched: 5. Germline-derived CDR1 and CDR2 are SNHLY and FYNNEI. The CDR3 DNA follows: TGTGCCACAACGGGACTACGCACAGATACGCAGTATTTT. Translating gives CATTGLRTDTQYF. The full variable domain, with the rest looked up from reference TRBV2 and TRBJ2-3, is EPEVTQTPSHQVTQMGQEVILRCVPISNHLYFYWYRQILGQKVEFLVSFYNNEISEKSEIFDDQFSVERPDGSNFTLKIRSTKLEDSAMYFCATTGLRTDTQYFGPGTRLTVL.

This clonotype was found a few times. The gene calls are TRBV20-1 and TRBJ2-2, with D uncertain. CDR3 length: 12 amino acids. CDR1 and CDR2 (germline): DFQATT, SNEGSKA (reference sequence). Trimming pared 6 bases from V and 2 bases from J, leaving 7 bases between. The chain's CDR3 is CSAWSNTGELFF. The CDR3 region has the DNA TGCAGTGCATGGAGTAACACCGGGGAGCTGTTTTTT.

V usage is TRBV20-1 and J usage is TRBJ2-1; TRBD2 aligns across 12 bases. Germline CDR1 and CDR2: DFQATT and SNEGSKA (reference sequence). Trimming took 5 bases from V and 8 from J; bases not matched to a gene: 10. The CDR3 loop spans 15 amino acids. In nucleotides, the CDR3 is TGCAGTGCTGGGGGAATGGCTAGCGGGAGGGATGAGCAGTTCTTC. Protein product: CSAGGMASGRDEQFF.

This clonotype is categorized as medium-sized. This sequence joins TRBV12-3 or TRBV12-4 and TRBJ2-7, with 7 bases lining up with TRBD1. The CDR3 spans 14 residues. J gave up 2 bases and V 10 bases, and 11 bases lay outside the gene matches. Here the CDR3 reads CANPAPGQTYEQYF. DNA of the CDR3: TGTGCCAACCCTGCCCCGGGACAGACCTACGAGCAGTACTTC.

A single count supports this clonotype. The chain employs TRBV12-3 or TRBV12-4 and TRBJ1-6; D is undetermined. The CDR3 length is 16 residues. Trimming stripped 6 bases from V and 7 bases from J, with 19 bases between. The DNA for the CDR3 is TGTGCCAGCAGCCGGGAGAGCCACCTCGGGAATTCACCCCTCCACTTT. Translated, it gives CASSRESHLGNSPLHF.

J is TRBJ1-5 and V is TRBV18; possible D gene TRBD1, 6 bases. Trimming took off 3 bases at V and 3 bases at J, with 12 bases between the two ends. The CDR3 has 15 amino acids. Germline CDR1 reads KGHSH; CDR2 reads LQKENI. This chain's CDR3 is CASSPRQAINQPQHF. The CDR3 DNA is TGTGCCAGCTCACCGAGACAGGCCATCAATCAGCCCCAGCATTTT.

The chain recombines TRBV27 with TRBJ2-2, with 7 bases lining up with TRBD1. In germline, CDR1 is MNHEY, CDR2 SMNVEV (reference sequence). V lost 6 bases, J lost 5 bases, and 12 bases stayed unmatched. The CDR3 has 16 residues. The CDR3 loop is CASRDTGTVLTGELFF. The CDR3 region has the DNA TGTGCCAGCAGGGATACCGGGACAGTCTTGACCGGGGAGCTGTTTTTT.

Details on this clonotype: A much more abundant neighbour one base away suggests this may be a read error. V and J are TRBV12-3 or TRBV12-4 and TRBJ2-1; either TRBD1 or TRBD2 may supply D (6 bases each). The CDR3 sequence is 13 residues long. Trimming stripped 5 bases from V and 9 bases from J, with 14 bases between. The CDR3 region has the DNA TGTGCCAGCAGTACTTGGGGGGCTGGTGAGCAGTTCTTC. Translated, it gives CASSTWGAGEQFF.

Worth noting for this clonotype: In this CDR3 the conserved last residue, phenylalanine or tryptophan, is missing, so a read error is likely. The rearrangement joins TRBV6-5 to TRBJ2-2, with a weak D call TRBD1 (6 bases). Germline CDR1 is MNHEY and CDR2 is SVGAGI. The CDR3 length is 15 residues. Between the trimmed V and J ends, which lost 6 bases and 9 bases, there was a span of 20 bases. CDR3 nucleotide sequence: TGTGCCAGCAGCCCTTACCGGGACATCTCGAGGGAGCTGTTTCTT. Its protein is CASSPYRDISRELFL.

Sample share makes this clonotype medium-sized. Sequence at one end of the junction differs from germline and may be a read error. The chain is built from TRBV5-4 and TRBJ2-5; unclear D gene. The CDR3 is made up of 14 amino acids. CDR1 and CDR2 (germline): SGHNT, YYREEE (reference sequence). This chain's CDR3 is CASSPDTQQGTQYF. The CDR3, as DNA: TGTGCCAGCAGCCCTGACACACAACAAGGGACCCAGTACTTC.

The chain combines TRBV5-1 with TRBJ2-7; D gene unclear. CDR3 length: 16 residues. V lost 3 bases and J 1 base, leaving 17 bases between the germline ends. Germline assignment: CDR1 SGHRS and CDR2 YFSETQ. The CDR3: CASSSDFDNGSYEQYF. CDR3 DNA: TGCGCCAGCAGCTCGGATTTCGACAATGGATCCTACGAGCAGTACTTC. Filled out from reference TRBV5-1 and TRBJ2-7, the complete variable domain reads KAGVTQTPRYLIKTRGQQVTLSCSPISGHRSVSWYQQTPGQGLQFLFEYFSETQRNKGNFPGRFSGRQFSNSRSEMNVSTLELGDSALYLCASSSDFDNGSYEQYFGPGTRLTVT.

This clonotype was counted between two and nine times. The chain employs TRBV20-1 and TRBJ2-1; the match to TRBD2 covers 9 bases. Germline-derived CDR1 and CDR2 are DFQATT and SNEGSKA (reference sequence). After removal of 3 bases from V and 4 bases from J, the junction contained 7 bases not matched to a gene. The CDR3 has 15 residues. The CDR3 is CSASPTAGGYNEQFF. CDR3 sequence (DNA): TGCAGTGCTAGCCCCACGGCGGGGGGGTACAATGAGCAGTTCTTC.

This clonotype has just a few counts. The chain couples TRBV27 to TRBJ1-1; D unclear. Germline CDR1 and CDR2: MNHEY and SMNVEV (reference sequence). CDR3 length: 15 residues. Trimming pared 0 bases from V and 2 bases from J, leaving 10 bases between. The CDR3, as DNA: TGTGCCAGCAGTTTATCGATAGGGATTAACACTGAAGCTTTCTTT. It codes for CASSLSIGINTEAFF.

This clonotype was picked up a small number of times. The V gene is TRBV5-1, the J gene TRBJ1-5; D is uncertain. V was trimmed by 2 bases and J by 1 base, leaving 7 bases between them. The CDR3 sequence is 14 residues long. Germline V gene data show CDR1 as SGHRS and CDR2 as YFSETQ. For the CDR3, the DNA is TGCGCCAGCAGCTTAGAGCCGAGCAATCAGCCCCAGCATTTT. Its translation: CASSLEPSNQPQHF.

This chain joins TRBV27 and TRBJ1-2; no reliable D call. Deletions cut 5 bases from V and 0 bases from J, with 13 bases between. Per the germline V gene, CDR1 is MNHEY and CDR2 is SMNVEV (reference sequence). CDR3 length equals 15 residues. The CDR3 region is CASSERRGTNYGYTF. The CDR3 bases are TGTGCCAGCAGTGAGAGACGGGGAACTAACTATGGCTACACCTTC.

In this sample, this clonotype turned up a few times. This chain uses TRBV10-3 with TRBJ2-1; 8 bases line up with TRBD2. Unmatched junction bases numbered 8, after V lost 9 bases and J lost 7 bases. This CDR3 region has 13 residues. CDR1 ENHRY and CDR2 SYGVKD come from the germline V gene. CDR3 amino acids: CAIKKREHNEQFF. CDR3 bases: TGTGCCATAAAAAAGCGGGAGCATAATGAGCAGTTCTTC.

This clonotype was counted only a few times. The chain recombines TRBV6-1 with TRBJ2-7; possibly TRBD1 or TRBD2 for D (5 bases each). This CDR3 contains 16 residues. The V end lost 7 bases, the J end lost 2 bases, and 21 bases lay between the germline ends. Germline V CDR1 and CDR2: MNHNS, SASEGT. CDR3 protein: CASILDGGRKPYEQYF. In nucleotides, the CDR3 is TGTGCCAGCATACTTGATGGGGGTAGGAAACCCTACGAGCAGTACTTC.

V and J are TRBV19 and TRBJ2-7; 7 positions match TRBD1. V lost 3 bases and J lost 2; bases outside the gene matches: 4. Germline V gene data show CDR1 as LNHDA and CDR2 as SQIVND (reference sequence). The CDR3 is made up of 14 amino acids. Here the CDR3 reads CASSITGTAYEQYF. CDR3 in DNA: TGTGCCAGTAGTATTACCGGGACAGCCTACGAGCAGTACTTC.

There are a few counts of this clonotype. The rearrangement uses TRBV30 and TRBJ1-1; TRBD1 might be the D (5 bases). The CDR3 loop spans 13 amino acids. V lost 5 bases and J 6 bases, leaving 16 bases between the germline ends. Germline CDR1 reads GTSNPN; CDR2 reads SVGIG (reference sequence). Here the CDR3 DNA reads TGTGCCTGGGGAGGACACGGGGTCCCTGAAGCTTTCTTT. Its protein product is CAWGGHGVPEAFF.

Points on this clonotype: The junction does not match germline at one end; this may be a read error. Here the CDR3 DNA reads TGTGCCAACAGTCCCCGTTTAGGGATAGCGATCTACGAGCAGTACTTC. This encodes CANSPRLGIAIYEQYF. The chain recombines TRBV27 with TRBJ2-7; the D gene is possibly TRBD2 (5 bases). The CDR3 length is 16 residues. In germline, CDR1 is MNHEY, CDR2 SMNVEV (reference sequence).